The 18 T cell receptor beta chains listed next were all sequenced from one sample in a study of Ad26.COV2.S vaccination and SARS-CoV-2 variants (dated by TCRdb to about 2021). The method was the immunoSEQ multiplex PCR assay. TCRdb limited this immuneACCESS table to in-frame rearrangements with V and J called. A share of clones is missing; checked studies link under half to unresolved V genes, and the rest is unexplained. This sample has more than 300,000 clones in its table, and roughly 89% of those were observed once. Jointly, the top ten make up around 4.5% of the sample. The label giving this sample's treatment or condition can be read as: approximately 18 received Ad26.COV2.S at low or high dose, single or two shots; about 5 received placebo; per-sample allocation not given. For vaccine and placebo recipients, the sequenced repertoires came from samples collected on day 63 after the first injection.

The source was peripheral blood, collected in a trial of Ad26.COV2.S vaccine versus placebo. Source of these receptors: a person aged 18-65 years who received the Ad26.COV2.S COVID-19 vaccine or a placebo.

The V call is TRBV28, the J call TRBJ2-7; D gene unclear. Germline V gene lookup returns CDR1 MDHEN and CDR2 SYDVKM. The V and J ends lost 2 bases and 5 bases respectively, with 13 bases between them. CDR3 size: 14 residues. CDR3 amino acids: CASSLSRFLDEQYF. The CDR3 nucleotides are TGTGCCAGCAGTTTAAGCCGTTTCCTAGACGAGCAGTACTTC.

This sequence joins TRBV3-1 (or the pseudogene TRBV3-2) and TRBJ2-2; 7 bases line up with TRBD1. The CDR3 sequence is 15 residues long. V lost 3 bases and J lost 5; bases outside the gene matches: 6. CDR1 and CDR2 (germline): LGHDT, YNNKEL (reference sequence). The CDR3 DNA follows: TGTGCCAGCAGCCAGGTACAGGGGTGGACCGGGGAGCTGTTTTTT. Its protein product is CASSQVQGWTGELFF.

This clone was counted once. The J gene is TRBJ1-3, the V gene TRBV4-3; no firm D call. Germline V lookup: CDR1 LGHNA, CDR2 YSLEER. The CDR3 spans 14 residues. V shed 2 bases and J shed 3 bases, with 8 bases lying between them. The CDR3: CASSQRTVGNTIYF. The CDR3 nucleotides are TGCGCCAGCAGCCAAAGGACTGTTGGAAACACCATATATTTT.

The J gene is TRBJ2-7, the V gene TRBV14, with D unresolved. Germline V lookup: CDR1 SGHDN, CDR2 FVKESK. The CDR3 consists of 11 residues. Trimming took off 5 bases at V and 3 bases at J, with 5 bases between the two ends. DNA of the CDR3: TGTGCCAGCAGCACCGACTACGAGCAGTACTTC. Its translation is CASSTDYEQYF.

The CDR3 loop is CASSPDGTQETQYF. CDR3 nucleotide sequence: TGCGCCAGCAGCCCGGACGGGACACAAGAGACCCAGTACTTC. V and J are TRBV5-1 and TRBJ2-5; tentatively, D is TRBD1 (6 bases). CDR3 length: 14 amino acids. V was pared by 4 bases and J by 2 bases, with 12 bases between. Per the germline V gene, CDR1 is SGHRS and CDR2 is YFSETQ.

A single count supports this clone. CDR3 nucleotides: TGTGCCAGCAGCCCCGGACTAGCGGAGATGTACGAGCAGTACTTC. The encoded protein is CASSPGLAEMYEQYF. The rearrangement joins TRBV7-9 to TRBJ2-7; the match to TRBD2 covers 10 bases. The J segment lost 4 bases and the V segment lost 5 bases, leaving 8 bases of the junction unmatched. This CDR3 is 15 amino acids long. The germline V gene has CDR1 SEHNR and CDR2 FQNEAQ (reference sequence).

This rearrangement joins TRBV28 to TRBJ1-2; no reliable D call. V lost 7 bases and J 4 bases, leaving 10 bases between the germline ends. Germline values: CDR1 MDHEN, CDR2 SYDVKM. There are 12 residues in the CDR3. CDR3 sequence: CASKDLFYGYTF. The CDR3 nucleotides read TGTGCCAGCAAAGATTTATTCTATGGCTACACCTTC.

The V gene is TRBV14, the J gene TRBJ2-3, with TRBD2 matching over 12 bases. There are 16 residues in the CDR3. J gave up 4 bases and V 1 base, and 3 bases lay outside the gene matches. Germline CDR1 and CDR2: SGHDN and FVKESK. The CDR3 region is CASSQGLAGESDTQYF. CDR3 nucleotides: TGTGCCAGCAGCCAAGGACTAGCGGGGGAGTCAGATACGCAGTATTTT.

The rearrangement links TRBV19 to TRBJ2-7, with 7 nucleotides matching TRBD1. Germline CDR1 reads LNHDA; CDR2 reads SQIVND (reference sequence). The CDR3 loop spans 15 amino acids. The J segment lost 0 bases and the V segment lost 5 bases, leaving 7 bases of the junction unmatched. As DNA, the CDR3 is TGTGCCAGTAGTCCGGACAGGAGAAGCTCCTACGAGCAGTACTTC. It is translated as CASSPDRRSSYEQYF.

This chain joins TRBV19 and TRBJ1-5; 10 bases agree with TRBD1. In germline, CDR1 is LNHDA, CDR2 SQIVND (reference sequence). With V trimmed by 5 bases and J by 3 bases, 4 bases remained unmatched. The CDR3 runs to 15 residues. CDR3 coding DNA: TGTGCCAGTAGTCGACAGGGGGCTAACAATCAGCCCCAGCATTTT. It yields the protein CASSRQGANNQPQHF.

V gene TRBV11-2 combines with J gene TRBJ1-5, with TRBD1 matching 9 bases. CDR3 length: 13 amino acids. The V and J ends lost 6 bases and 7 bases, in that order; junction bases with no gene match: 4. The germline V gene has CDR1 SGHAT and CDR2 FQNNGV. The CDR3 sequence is CASSRTGEQPQHF. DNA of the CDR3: TGTGCCAGCAGTCGGACAGGGGAGCAGCCCCAGCATTTT. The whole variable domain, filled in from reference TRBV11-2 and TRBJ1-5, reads EAGVAQSPRYKIIEKRQSVAFWCNPISGHATLYWYQQILGQGPKLLIQFQNNGVVDDSQLPKDRFSAERLKGVDSTLKIQPAKLEDSAVYLCASSRTGEQPQHFGDGTRLSIL.

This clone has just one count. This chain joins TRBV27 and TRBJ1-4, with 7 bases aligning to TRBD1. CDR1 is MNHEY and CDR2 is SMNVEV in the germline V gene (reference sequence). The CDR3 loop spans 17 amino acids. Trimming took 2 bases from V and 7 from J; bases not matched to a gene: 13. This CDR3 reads CASSLRGHSLPVEKLFF. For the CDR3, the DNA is TGTGCCAGCAGTTTAAGGGGGCACAGTTTACCCGTTGAAAAACTGTTTTTT. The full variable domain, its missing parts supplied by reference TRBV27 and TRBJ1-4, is EAQVTQNPRYLITVTGKKLTVTCSQNMNHEYMSWYRQDPGLGLRQIYYSMNVEVTDKGDVPEGYKVSRKEKRNFPLILESPSPNQTSLYFCASSLRGHSLPVEKLFFGSGTQLSVL.

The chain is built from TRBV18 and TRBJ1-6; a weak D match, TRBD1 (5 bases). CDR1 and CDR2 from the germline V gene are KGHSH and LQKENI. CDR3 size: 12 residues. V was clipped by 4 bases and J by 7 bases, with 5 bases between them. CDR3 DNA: TGTGCCAGCTCACACAGGAATTCACCCCTCCACTTT. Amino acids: CASSHRNSPLHF.

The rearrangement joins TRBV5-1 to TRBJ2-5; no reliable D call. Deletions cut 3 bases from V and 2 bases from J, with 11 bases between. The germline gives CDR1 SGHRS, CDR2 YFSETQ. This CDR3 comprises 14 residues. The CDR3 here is CASSSRVAQETQYF. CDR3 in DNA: TGCGCCAGCAGCTCCCGGGTAGCTCAAGAGACCCAGTACTTC.

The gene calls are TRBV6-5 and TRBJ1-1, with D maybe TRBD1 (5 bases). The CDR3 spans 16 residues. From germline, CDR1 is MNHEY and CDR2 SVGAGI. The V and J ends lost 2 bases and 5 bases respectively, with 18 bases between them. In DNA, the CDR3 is TGTGCCAGCAGTTACGCATTTACAGGAGCCGCGACTGAAGCTTTCTTT. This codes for CASSYAFTGAATEAFF.

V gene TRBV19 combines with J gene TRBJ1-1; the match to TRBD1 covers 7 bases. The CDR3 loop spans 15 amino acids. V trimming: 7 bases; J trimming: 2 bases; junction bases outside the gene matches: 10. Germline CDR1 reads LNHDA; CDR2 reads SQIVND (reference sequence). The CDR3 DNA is TGTGCCAGTAACGTCAGGGAAGGGGGCAACACTGAAGCTTTCTTT. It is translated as CASNVREGGNTEAFF.

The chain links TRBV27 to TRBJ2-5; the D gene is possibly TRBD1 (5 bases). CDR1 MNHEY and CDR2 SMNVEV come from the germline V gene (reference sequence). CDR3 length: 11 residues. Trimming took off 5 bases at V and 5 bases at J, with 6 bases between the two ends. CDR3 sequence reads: CASSQGETQYF. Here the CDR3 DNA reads TGTGCCAGCAGTCAGGGTGAGACCCAGTACTTC.

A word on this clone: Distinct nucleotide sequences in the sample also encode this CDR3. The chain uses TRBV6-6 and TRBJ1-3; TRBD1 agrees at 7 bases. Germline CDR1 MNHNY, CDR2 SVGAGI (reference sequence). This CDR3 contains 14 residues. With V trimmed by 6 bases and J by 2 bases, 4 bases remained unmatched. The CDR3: CASRLGGAGNTIYF. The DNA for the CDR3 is TGTGCCAGCAGGCTAGGGGGCGCTGGAAACACCATATATTTT.